A selection of T cell receptor beta chains follows, all from one sample in a study of blood T cell repertoires in COVID-19. TCRdb's copy holds only in-frame clones and misses some; the assay was immunoSEQ multiplex PCR. The sample holds around 230,000 clones, 80% to 90% seen once. Material for sequencing was peripheral blood. The receptor set was obtained from a man aged 50-59 years with COVID-19, enrolled during active disease. Both conserved end residues are part of each CDR3. D genes are given only for firm matches. Where a row states a size, it is once, few, many or the class of an expanded clone; other rows omit it.

TGTGCCACCGCAGAAAAGACAGGGGGCAACACAGATACGCAGTATTTT	CATAEKTGGNTDTQYF	TRBD1	TRBV19	TRBJ2-3	.
TGTGCCAGCAAAAACTATAGCAATCAGCCCCAGCATTTT	CASKNYSNQPQHF	.	TRBV25-1	TRBJ1-5	.
TGTGCCAGCAGCTTGGTCACAGGGAACGGAGATACGCAGTATTTT	CASSLVTGNGDTQYF	.	TRBV5-6	TRBJ2-3	.
TGTGCCAGCAGCTTAATGCGGGCTAGCGGGGGGAAGTACCAAGAGACCCAGTACTTC	CASSLMRASGGKYQETQYF	TRBD2	TRBV11-2	TRBJ2-5	.
TGTGCCAGTATTAGAGGGGGCGCGAACACCGGGGAGCTGTTTTTT	CASIRGGANTGELFF	TRBD1	TRBV19	TRBJ2-2	once
TGTGCCAGCAGCTTGTTGGACAGGGATGGCTACACCTTC	CASSLLDRDGYTF	TRBD1	TRBV5-5	TRBJ1-2	.
TGTGCCAGCAGCCCTCAGGGGGGACCTAAACTGTACGAGCAGTACTTC	CASSPQGGPKLYEQYF	.	TRBV27	TRBJ2-7	.
TGTGCCAGCAGTGCCCTAGCGGGGGGGTACAATGAGCAGTTCTTC	CASSALAGGYNEQFF	TRBD2	TRBV27	TRBJ2-1	.
TGTGCTAGTGGGCTCGTCGGGGGTGAGCAGTTCTTC	CASGLVGGEQFF	.	TRBV12-5	TRBJ2-1	.
TGTGCCAGCAGCGAAGAGGGAATGGGGTCCTACGAGCAGTACTTC	CASSEEGMGSYEQYF	.	TRBV5-8	TRBJ2-7	many
TGTGCCCGACGGGACAGGGGGCGTCCGCAAGACAAGTCCGAGCAGTACTTC	CARRDRGRPQDKSEQYF	TRBD1	TRBV7-9	TRBJ2-7	.
TGTGCCAGCAGCCCGTCATACAGGGACTCCTACGAGCAGTACTTC	CASSPSYRDSYEQYF	.	TRBV5-8	TRBJ2-7	few
TGCGCCAGCAGCTTACGACAGGGGGCTGGCTATGGCTACACCTTC	CASSLRQGAGYGYTF	TRBD1	TRBV5-1	TRBJ1-2	.
TGTGCCAGCAGCCCCTACGGCGGGACTAGCGGGAGTACCAATGAGCAGTTCTTC	CASSPYGGTSGSTNEQFF	TRBD2	TRBV7-9	TRBJ2-1	.
TGTGCCAGCAATTCCGGGACAGGGGTCTACGGCTACACCTTC	CASNSGTGVYGYTF	TRBD1	TRBV2	TRBJ1-2	.
TGTGCCAGCAGCCTGAGGTTACCGCGACAGGCGGGCGAAAAACTGTTTTTT	CASSLRLPRQAGEKLFF	.	TRBV11-2	TRBJ1-4	.
TGTGCCAGCAGCACCAGAGGGACAGGGCTCACCGGGGAGCTGTTTTTT	CASSTRGTGLTGELFF	TRBD1	TRBV11-1	TRBJ2-2	.
TGTGCCAGCAGCCCACGGGAGGGAACTAATGAAAAACTGTTTTTT	CASSPREGTNEKLFF	.	TRBV4-2	TRBJ1-4	.
TGTGCCAGCAGCCCTAGGGAGGGGCGCATCGGGGAGCTGTTTTTT	CASSPREGRIGELFF	TRBD2	TRBV9	TRBJ2-2	.
TGTGCCATCAGTTACCGGGACAGGGCGGACGAGCAGTACTTC	CAISYRDRADEQYF	TRBD1	TRBV10-3	TRBJ2-7	.
TGTGCCAGCAGTAGACGACAGGGAAGAGGTAACAATGAGCAGTTCTTC	CASSRRQGRGNNEQFF	TRBD1	TRBV27	TRBJ2-1	few
TGTGCCAGCAGTGATCGCAGGGTGGGTAGTGGCTACACCTTC	CASSDRRVGSGYTF	.	TRBV2	TRBJ1-2	.
TGTGCCAGCAGTTTATGGGCAGGCCAGGGTAATCAGCCCCAGCATTTT	CASSLWAGQGNQPQHF	.	TRBV28	TRBJ1-5	.
TGTGCCAGCAGCCAAGGGACTAGCGGAGGCCAAGAGACCCAGTACTTC	CASSQGTSGGQETQYF	TRBD2	TRBV3-1/TRBV3-2	TRBJ2-5	.
TGTGCCAGCAGCACTCCAGGGGATGGCTACACCTTC	CASSTPGDGYTF	.	TRBV7-9	TRBJ1-2	many
TGTGCCAGTAGTGTCTCCCCCCCCGGTAGCTCAGATACGCAGTATTTT	CASSVSPPGSSDTQYF	.	TRBV19	TRBJ2-3	few
TGTGCCAGCAGCCCAGGGACAGGGGGATACACCGGGGAGCTGTTTTTT	CASSPGTGGYTGELFF	TRBD1	TRBV28	TRBJ2-2	.
TGTGCCACCAGTGCGCAGGGGCGTACTGAAGCTTTCTTT	CATSAQGRTEAFF	.	TRBV24-1	TRBJ1-1	once
TGTGCCAGCAGTTTCTCGGGGGAAGGGGAGACCCAGTACTTC	CASSFSGEGETQYF	.	TRBV27	TRBJ2-5	.
TGTGCCAGCCACAGGGGGCCTAATGAAAAACTGTTTTTT	CASHRGPNEKLFF	TRBD1	TRBV6-6	TRBJ1-4	.
TGTGCCAGCTCCCCGCCGGGGGTCCCTAACTATGGCTACACCTTC	CASSPPGVPNYGYTF	.	TRBV18	TRBJ1-2	.
TGTGCCAGCAGTTTATGGCAGTACACTGAAGCTTTCTTT	CASSLWQYTEAFF	.	TRBV28	TRBJ1-1	.
TGTGCCAGCTCACCCACGCAAGGGGGCACAGATACGCAGTATTTT	CASSPTQGGTDTQYF	.	TRBV18	TRBJ2-3	.
TGTGCCAGCAGTTACTCCTCTAAACCCGGGGAGCTGTTTTTT	CASSYSSKPGELFF	.	TRBV6-6	TRBJ2-2	.
TGTGCCAGCAGCCAAGCAAGCCTGACCGACAGGGATGTAGTATGGGAAAAACTGTTTTTT	CASSQASLTDRDVVWEKLFF	TRBD1	TRBV3-1/TRBV3-2	TRBJ1-4	.
TGTGCCAGTAGTCCTCTAGCGGGGGGCCTTGTACAGTTCTTC	CASSPLAGGLVQFF	TRBD2	TRBV19	TRBJ2-1	.
TGCAGTGCTAGTATGCAGGGTTCCCATGGCTACACCTTC	CSASMQGSHGYTF	.	TRBV20-1	TRBJ1-2	.
TGTGCCAGCAGTGACGTATTCCGGGACAGTGGACTAGAGCAGTTCTTC	CASSDVFRDSGLEQFF	.	TRBV25-1	TRBJ2-1	few